One and the same sample provided the 6 T cell receptor beta chains below, sequenced in a study of control samples from healthy donors and cancer patients. Sequencing used immunoSEQ multiplex PCR; TCRdb keeps in-frame clones, though not all of them. Counted here are some 410,000 clones, approximately 90% occurring once; the ten biggest clones make up around 6.8%. The sample taken for sequencing was PBMCs. These receptors originate from a man in his forties or fifties with head and neck cancer.

V and J are TRBV5-6 and TRBJ1-4; D ambiguous. Germline V lookup: CDR1 SGHDT, CDR2 YYEEEE. V lost 0 bases and J 8 bases, leaving 17 bases between the germline ends. The CDR3 has 16 residues. As DNA, the CDR3 is TGTGCCAGCAGCTTGGGGCAGCGAGGATTAAGGGAAAAACTGTTTTTT. Translating it yields CASSLGQRGLREKLFF.

The CDR3 loop reads CASSYSDRSQSGELFF. The CDR3 region has the DNA TGTGCCAGCAGTTACTCGGACAGGTCGCAATCCGGGGAGCTGTTTTTT. The chain links TRBV6-6 to TRBJ2-2, with TRBD1 matching over 7 bases. The CDR3 is 16 amino acids. Germline V gene sequence: CDR1 MNHNY, CDR2 SVGAGI (reference sequence). V lost 0 bases and J lost 6; bases outside the gene matches: 7.

The V and J genes are TRBV19 and TRBJ1-1; D is uncertain. V lost 7 bases and J 6 bases, leaving 18 bases between the germline ends. The V gene's germline CDR1 is LNHDA and CDR2 SQIVND (reference sequence). This CDR3 has 14 residues. CDR3 residues: CASIPRGPDPEAFF. CDR3 DNA: TGTGCCAGTATTCCCCGCGGCCCAGACCCTGAAGCTTTCTTT.

This chain links TRBV28 with TRBJ1-2; TRBD1 is a possible D gene (5 bases). Germline loops: CDR1 MDHEN, CDR2 SYDVKM. This CDR3 contains 16 residues. Trimming shortened V by 6 bases and J by 4 bases, and 21 bases separated the two germline ends. The CDR3 bases are TGTGCCAGCAGCCGAACCCGAGAGGGACTCCCCTATGGCTACACCTTC. It translates to CASSRTREGLPYGYTF.

The chain links TRBV4-2 to TRBJ2-5, with D perhaps given as TRBD1 or TRBD2 (6 bases each). The length of the CDR3 is 15 residues. Germline V gene data show CDR1 as LGHNA and CDR2 as YNFKEQ. The V gene lost 0 bases and the J gene lost 5 bases, with 13 bases spanning the gap. The CDR3 loop is CASSQEGGRAETQYF. The DNA of the CDR3 is TGTGCCAGCAGCCAAGAGGGGGGCAGGGCGGAGACCCAGTACTTC.

In DNA, the CDR3 is TGTGCCAGCAGCCAAGACGTCTGGCGGGGGGGTTACAATGAGCAGTTCTTC. Its protein product is CASSQDVWRGGYNEQFF. The V gene is TRBV3-1 (or the pseudogene TRBV3-2), the J gene TRBJ2-1; TRBD2 agrees at 9 bases. This CDR3 comprises 17 residues. V lost 0 bases and J lost 4; bases outside the gene matches: 7. CDR1 and CDR2 (germline): LGHDT, YNNKEL (reference sequence).